Below, 9 T cell receptor beta chains from the same sample are listed, as sequenced in a study of T cells in Graves' hyperthyroidism and ophthalmopathy. Amplified TCR beta CDR3 regions came from RNA transcripts. An initial round of RT-PCR targeting the TCR CDR3 relied on the HTBI primer set. TCRdb re-analysed the multiplex PCR reads in MiXCR, keeping a single row per CDR3 protein. The sample has 500,000 to 750,000 distinct CDR3 sequences, 15% to 18% seen once. Sequencing was carried out using blood. Source of these receptors: a woman in her 30s with Graves' hyperthyroidism.

This clonotype occurred many times. The gene calls are TRBV27 and TRBJ2-7, with D hard to call. Germline V gene lookup returns CDR1 MNHEY and CDR2 SMNVEV (reference sequence). The CDR3 runs to 14 residues. Trimming shortened V by 6 bases and J by 10 bases, and 22 bases separated the two germline ends. CDR3 bases: TGTGCCAGCAGGACCTCAGGTGCGGCCCTCGAACAGTACTTC. The encoded protein is CASRTSGAALEQYF.

V and J are TRBV7-3 and TRBJ2-7, with 11 nucleotides matching TRBD2. V dropped 9 bases and J dropped 2; count of bases not matched to a gene: 12. Germline assignment: CDR1 SGHTA and CDR2 FQGTGA. There are 16 residues in the CDR3. CDR3 sequence reads: CASSIVTSGKPYEQYF. The CDR3 region has the DNA TGTGCCAGTAGTATTGTGACTAGCGGGAAACCCTACGAGCAGTACTTC.

This chain links TRBV5-1 with TRBJ1-3; D not certain. The germline V gene has CDR1 SGHRS and CDR2 YFSETQ. The CDR3 totals 15 residues. V lost 2 bases and J 3 bases, leaving 12 bases between the germline ends. CDR3 coding DNA: TGCGCCAGCAGCTTAGAGGAGTTTGGTGGAAACACCATATATTTT. Its protein product is CASSLEEFGGNTIYF.

This clonotype came up many times. One end of the junction is discordant with germline, which a read error may explain. The rearrangement joins TRBV5-1 to TRBJ2-5; possible D gene TRBD1, 6 bases. This CDR3 is built from 14 residues. CDR1 is SGHRS and CDR2 is YFSETQ in the germline V gene. CDR3 amino acids: CASSLGQGQETQYF. In nucleotides, the CDR3 is TGTGCCAGCAGCCTGGGACAAGGCCAAGAGACCCAGTACTTC.

The rearrangement joins TRBV9 to TRBJ2-2; the match to TRBD2 covers 7 bases. Germline lookup yields CDR1 SGDLS and CDR2 YYNGEE. V lost 5 bases to trimming and J lost 3 bases; unmatched junction nucleotides: 10. CDR3 length equals 16 residues. The CDR3 loop is CASRTGGSTDTGELFF. As DNA, the CDR3 is TGTGCCAGCAGAACGGGCGGGAGTACGGACACCGGGGAGCTGTTTTTT. The full variable domain, rest sourced from reference TRBV9 and TRBJ2-2, is DSGVTQTPKHLITATGQRVTLRCSPRSGDLSVYWYQQSLDQGLQFLIQYYNGEERAKGNILERFSAQQFPDLHSELNLSSLELGDSALYFCASRTGGSTDTGELFFGEGSRLTVL.

A word on this clonotype: Because the CDR3's place on the DNA is in doubt, the DNA is left out and the CDR3 is given as listed by TCRdb. V and J are TRBV28 and TRBJ2-3; the table gives TRBD1 as D, unverified against the DNA. Germline-derived CDR1 and CDR2 are MDHEN and SYDVKM. Termini included, the CDR3 measures 13 amino acids. The CDR3 protein is CASSTSGADTQYF.

This clonotype appeared a few times. The J gene is TRBJ1-6, the V gene TRBV30, with D tentatively TRBD1 (5 bases). The CDR3 has 14 residues. CDR1 is GTSNPN, CDR2 SVGIG, per germline (reference sequence). V lost 0 bases, J lost 7 bases, and 10 bases lay in between. CDR3 nucleotide sequence: TGTGCCTGGAGTGTACGGGGCAAAAATTCACCCCTCCACTTT. This codes for CAWSVRGKNSPLHF. The entire variable domain, with the rest obtained from reference TRBV30 and TRBJ1-6, is as follows: SQTIHQWPATLVQPVGSPLSLECTVEGTSNPNLYWYRQAAGRGLQLLFYSVGIGQISSEVPQNLSASRPQDRQFILSSKKLLLSDSGFYLCAWSVRGKNSPLHFGNGTRLTVT.

Regarding this clonotype: A much larger clone differs by one base, so this may be a read error. The rearrangement uses TRBV13 and TRBJ2-2; 7 positions match TRBD2. The CDR3 is made up of 14 amino acids. CDR1 and CDR2 (germline): PRHDT, FYEKMQ (reference sequence). V was clipped by 8 bases and J by 3 bases; unmatched bases: 6. CDR3 in amino acids: CASQLAMDTGELFF. In nucleotides, the CDR3 is TGTGCCAGCCAACTAGCGATGGACACCGGGGAGCTGTTTTTT.

This clonotype was counted many times. This rearrangement joins TRBV7-3 to TRBJ2-3; 13 nucleotides agree with TRBD2. Germline V gene lookup returns CDR1 SGHTA and CDR2 FQGTGA. Trimming at V came to 4 bases and at J to 1 base, leaving 5 bases not matched to a gene. The CDR3 runs 17 residues. Here the CDR3 reads CASSSTGLAGGTDTQYF. DNA for the CDR3: TGTGCCAGCAGCTCTACCGGACTAGCGGGAGGCACAGATACGCAGTATTTT.